A single sample gave rise to the 14 T cell receptor beta chains below, sequenced in a study of radiotherapy plus CTLA-4 blockade in lung cancer. The data were produced by immunoSEQ multiplex PCR, yet TCRdb's version contains in-frame clones alone and is incomplete. The sample yields about 49,000 clones, about 85% seen once. This specimen was peripheral blood, taken from a patient treated with radiotherapy plus ipilimumab. The receptors shown here come from a human donor with non-small cell lung cancer whose response to radiotherapy plus ipilimumab could not be evaluated.

The chain employs TRBV18 and TRBJ1-3; unclear D gene. In germline, CDR1 is KGHSH, CDR2 LQKENI. The CDR3 runs 16 residues. V lost 3 bases and J 0 bases, leaving 12 bases between the germline ends. The CDR3 region has the DNA TGTGCCAGCTCACCTAGTGTTGTAAACTCTGGAAACACCATATATTTT. Its translation: CASSPSVVNSGNTIYF. Filled out from reference TRBV18 and TRBJ1-3, the complete variable domain reads NAGVMQNPRHLVRRRGQEARLRCSPMKGHSHVYWYRQLPEEGLKFMVYLQKENIIDESGMPKERFSAEFPKEGPSILRIQQVVRGDSAAYFCASSPSVVNSGNTIYFGEGSWLTVV.

This sequence joins TRBV27 and TRBJ2-4; tentative D call: TRBD1 (6 bases). The germline CDR1 and CDR2 sequences are MNHEY and SMNVEV (reference sequence). The CDR3 is 13 residues long. V was pared by 4 bases and J by 3 bases, with 7 bases between. The CDR3 reads CASSWDNKNIQYF. The CDR3, as DNA: TGTGCCAGCAGTTGGGACAACAAAAACATTCAGTACTTC.

The V call is TRBV6-5, the J call TRBJ2-5, with 7 bases lining up with TRBD2. CDR3 length equals 15 residues. V trimming: 0 bases; J trimming: 5 bases; junction bases outside the gene matches: 6. The V gene's germline CDR1 is MNHEY and CDR2 SVGAGI. CDR3 region: CASSYSGGSEETQYF. CDR3 DNA sequence: TGTGCCAGCAGTTACTCAGGCGGGAGTGAGGAGACCCAGTACTTC.

The V gene is TRBV18, the J gene TRBJ2-1, with D hard to call. Trimming removed 0 bases from V and 6 bases from J, with 12 bases in between. The CDR3 loop spans 15 amino acids. Germline V gene sequence: CDR1 KGHSH, CDR2 LQKENI. CDR3 residues: CASSPPADPGNEQFF. CDR3 in DNA: TGTGCCAGCTCACCACCAGCTGATCCAGGCAATGAGCAGTTCTTC. Complete variable domain (other parts from reference TRBV18 and TRBJ2-1): NAGVMQNPRHLVRRRGQEARLRCSPMKGHSHVYWYRQLPEEGLKFMVYLQKENIIDESGMPKERFSAEFPKEGPSILRIQQVVRGDSAAYFCASSPPADPGNEQFFGPGTRLTVL.

This chain joins TRBV7-2 and TRBJ2-7; 8 nucleotides agree with TRBD1. V shed 5 bases and J 5 bases; nucleotides not matched to a gene: 17. The CDR3 runs to 17 residues. Germline lookup yields CDR1 SGHTA and CDR2 FQGNSA. The DNA for the CDR3 is TGTGCCAGCAGCCCACCCCGTAGGGCAGGGGGCGTCAACGAGCAGTACTTC. Amino acids: CASSPPRRAGGVNEQYF.

This chain uses TRBV15 with TRBJ2-5; D remains unclear. Germline assignment: CDR1 LNHNV and CDR2 YYDKDF (reference sequence). This CDR3 spans 16 amino acids. The V and J ends lost 0 bases and 4 bases respectively, with 15 bases between them. CDR3 in DNA: TGTGCCACCAGCAGAGATCGTGTCCAGGTCCGAGAGACCCAGTACTTC. It specifies CATSRDRVQVRETQYF.

A single count supports this clone. The chain links TRBV11-2 to TRBJ2-7; D might be TRBD1 (6 bases). Germline CDR1 and CDR2: SGHAT and FQNNGV. This CDR3 has 16 amino acids. V dropped 6 bases and J dropped 2 bases, with 20 bases sitting between them. The CDR3 sequence is CASRPLRQDQPYEQYF. The CDR3 DNA sequence: TGTGCCAGCAGACCCCTAAGACAGGACCAACCCTACGAGCAGTACTTC.

The chain couples TRBV14 to TRBJ2-1; TRBD2 aligns across 14 bases. The junction had 12 bases not matched to a gene; V was cut back by 1 base and J by 13 bases. Germline V gives CDR1 SGHDN, CDR2 FVKESK. This CDR3 spans 17 amino acids. This CDR3 reads CASSQGEWGLAGDQQFF. The CDR3 nucleotides read TGTGCCAGCAGCCAAGGCGAATGGGGACTAGCGGGAGACCAACAGTTCTTC.

The chain couples TRBV25-1 to TRBJ2-2, with D unclear. Germline V gene sequence: CDR1 MGHDK, CDR2 SYGVNS. This CDR3 comprises 16 residues. Trimming took off 4 bases at V and 7 bases at J, with 19 bases between the two ends. CDR3 sequence (DNA): TGTGCCAGCAGTGCTTTTGTTTCCGCGTCGGTCGGGGAGCTGTTTTTT. Protein sequence: CASSAFVSASVGELFF.

The chain joins TRBV4-3 to TRBJ2-1; the D gene is possibly TRBD2 (6 bases). Trimming took 0 bases from V and 9 from J, leaving 6 bases between them. The CDR3 is made up of 12 amino acids. CDR1 and CDR2 (germline): LGHNA, YSLEER. The CDR3 reads CASSQDGGEQFF. The CDR3 DNA sequence: TGCGCCAGCAGCCAAGACGGGGGTGAGCAGTTCTTC.

This chain connects TRBV2 to TRBJ2-3, with 11 bases lining up with TRBD1. Germline values: CDR1 SNHLY, CDR2 FYNNEI. CDR3 length: 18 amino acids. Trimming took 6 bases from V and 0 from J; bases not matched to a gene: 11. The CDR3 is CASRAGQGVRGSTDTQYF. CDR3 bases: TGTGCCAGCAGGGCGGGACAGGGGGTCCGAGGGAGCACAGATACGCAGTATTTT.

Only one count was recorded for this clone. The chain couples TRBV6-5 to TRBJ2-5; no clear D gene. TRBJ2-7 explains the end of the DNA better; the J call may be wrong. The CDR3 runs 11 residues. Germline V gene lookup returns CDR1 MNHEY and CDR2 SVGAGI. DNA of the CDR3: TGTGCCAGCAGCTACCGTTACGAGCAGTACTTC. Translation: CASSYRYEQYF.

This chain links TRBV7-8 with TRBJ2-5; TRBD2 aligns across 10 bases. The last part of the DNA fits TRBJ2-7 better; the J call may be wrong. The germline gives CDR1 SGHVS, CDR2 FQNEAQ. The CDR3 spans 16 residues. The CDR3 reads CASSLRTSGTSYEQYF. CDR3 sequence (DNA): TGTGCCAGCAGCCTCCGGACTAGCGGAACCTCCTACGAGCAGTACTTC.

The rearrangement joins TRBV2 to TRBJ1-2, with D tentatively TRBD1 (6 bases). V was cut by 6 bases and J by 5 bases, with 16 bases left in between. Germline V lookup: CDR1 SNHLY, CDR2 FYNNEI. The CDR3 totals 14 residues. CDR3 DNA sequence: TGTGCCAGCAGGAGGGACACCACCGGGTATGGCTACACCTTC. Encoded protein: CASRRDTTGYGYTF.